The 23 T cell receptor beta chains in this list originate from one sample, sequenced in a study of blood T cell repertoires in COVID-19. Sequenced by immunoSEQ multiplex PCR; TCRdb stores in-frame clones only, minus some. The data show about 150,000 clones, approximately 83% seen once. The material sequenced was peripheral blood. The receptors originated from a woman in her sixties with acute or convalescent COVID-19.

The chain employs TRBV24-1 and TRBJ1-1; possibly TRBD1 for D (5 bases). Germline V CDR1 and CDR2: KGHDR, SFDVKD. The CDR3 covers 13 residues. With 7 bases removed from V and 2 bases from J, the gap between germline ends came to 10 bases. The CDR3, as DNA: TGTGCCACCAGGCGGGGACCCAACACTGAAGCTTTCTTT. It specifies CATRRGPNTEAFF.

This CDR3 is CASSQDAGWGWIAFF. In DNA, the CDR3 is TGTGCCAGCAGCCAGGACGCAGGGTGGGGTTGGATAGCTTTCTTT. The chain links TRBV3-1 (or the pseudogene TRBV3-2) to TRBJ1-1; D is possibly TRBD1 (5 bases). CDR1 and CDR2 from the germline V gene are LGHDT and YNNKEL (reference sequence). The CDR3 is 15 residues long. V dropped 3 bases and J dropped 10 bases, with 21 bases sitting between them.

The rearrangement links TRBV5-8 to TRBJ2-7, with no clear D. V lost 4 bases and J lost 2, with 4 bases in between. This CDR3 spans 11 amino acids. Germline CDR1 SGHTS, CDR2 YDEGEE. The CDR3 nucleotides read TGTGCCAGCAGCGCAGCCTACGAGCAGTACGTC. It yields the protein CASSAAYEQYV.

J is TRBJ1-1 and V is TRBV6-4, with a weak D call TRBD1 (5 bases). V was clipped by 4 bases and J by 1 base, with 7 bases between them. Germline V gene sequence: CDR1 MRHNA, CDR2 SNTAGT. The CDR3 totals 13 residues. CDR3 residues: CASSAQENTEAFF. The CDR3 DNA follows: TGTGCCAGCAGTGCACAGGAGAACACTGAAGCTTTCTTT.

This clone was seen only a few times. The chain uses TRBV2 and TRBJ1-1, with TRBD1 as a possible D gene (6 bases). The CDR3 length is 15 residues. CDR1 is SNHLY, CDR2 FYNNEI, per germline. The CDR3 region has the DNA TGTGTCACGCAACTGGAACAGGGTGTATCCACTGAAGCTTTCTTT. Amino acid sequence: CVTQLEQGVSTEAFF.

V is TRBV19 and J is TRBJ1-4, with D tentatively TRBD1 (6 bases). In germline, CDR1 is LNHDA, CDR2 SQIVND (reference sequence). This CDR3 is 15 amino acids long. Trimming left V 6 bases short and J 0 bases short, with 11 bases between. This CDR3 is CASRPSGATNEKLFF. CDR3 bases: TGTGCCAGTAGACCCTCAGGGGCAACTAATGAAAAACTGTTTTTT.

This clone was observed a single time. The chain joins TRBV18 to TRBJ1-4; D unclear. V gave up 5 bases and J gave up 0 bases, with 13 bases separating them. The germline V gene encodes CDR1 KGHSH and CDR2 LQKENI. The CDR3 extends over 16 amino acids. CDR3 residues: CASSGSTITTNEKLFF. The CDR3 bases are TGTGCCAGCTCAGGTTCGACAATAACAACTAATGAAAAACTGTTTTTT.

This clone is a singleton in its sample. The CDR3 is CASSFGGGLTYEQYF. As DNA, the CDR3 is TGTGCCAGCAGCTTTGGCGGGGGATTAACCTACGAGCAGTACTTC. The V gene is TRBV7-9, the J gene TRBJ2-7; 7 nucleotides align to TRBD2. Germline assignment: CDR1 SEHNR and CDR2 FQNEAQ (reference sequence). CDR3 length: 15 residues. The ends lost 3 bases at V and 2 bases at J; junction bases unmatched: 7.

The chain uses TRBV19 and TRBJ2-3, with TRBD1 identical over 7 bases. Germline V gene sequence: CDR1 LNHDA, CDR2 SQIVND (reference sequence). The CDR3 contains 16 residues. The trim removed 0 bases at V and 1 base at J, leaving 4 bases unmatched. The CDR3 here is CASSIDAGQGTDTQYF. In nucleotides, the CDR3 is TGTGCCAGTAGTATAGACGCAGGACAGGGCACAGATACGCAGTATTTT. The entire variable domain, with the rest obtained from reference TRBV19 and TRBJ2-3, is as follows: DGGITQSPKYLFRKEGQNVTLSCEQNLNHDAMYWYRQDPGQGLRLIYYSQIVNDFQKGDIAEGYSVSREKKESFPLTVTSAQKNPTAFYLCASSIDAGQGTDTQYFGPGTRLTVL.

This clone was found once. The chain uses TRBV7-8 and TRBJ1-2; the D gene is possibly TRBD1 (6 bases). There are 14 residues in the CDR3. The germline CDR1 and CDR2 sequences are SGHVS and FQNEAQ. Trimming took 0 bases from V and 5 from J, leaving 10 bases between them. The CDR3 spells CASSLAVGGYGYTF. In DNA, the CDR3 is TGTGCCAGCAGCTTAGCGGTAGGGGGATATGGCTACACCTTC.

This sequence joins TRBV5-8 and TRBJ1-5, with 7 bases matching TRBD1. The CDR3 is 15 amino acids. CDR1 and CDR2 (germline): SGHTS, YDEGEE. The junction had 7 bases not matched to a gene; V was cut back by 0 bases and J by 7 bases. The CDR3 coding sequence is TGTGCCAGCAGCTTGGGCCAGGGGGTAGGGCAGCCCCAGCATTTT. Translating gives CASSLGQGVGQPQHF.

The rearrangement uses TRBV27 and TRBJ1-5, with D possibly TRBD1 on 5 matching bases. V was clipped by 3 bases and J by 5 bases, with 8 bases between them. Germline V CDR1 and CDR2: MNHEY, SMNVEV (reference sequence). This CDR3 is 13 amino acids long. CDR3 sequence (DNA): TGTGCCAGCAGTTTTCAGGGCTATCAGCCCCAGCATTTT. Protein sequence: CASSFQGYQPQHF.

This clone occurred once. The chain couples TRBV6-2 or TRBV6-3 to TRBJ2-7, with 13 bases aligning to TRBD2. From germline, CDR1 is MNHEY and CDR2 SVGEGT. V shed 5 bases, J shed 5 bases, and the junction held 12 bases outside the gene matches. The CDR3 extends over 17 amino acids. CDR3 in amino acids: CASSTSGGAKGTDEQYV. The CDR3 coding sequence is TGTGCCAGCAGTACTAGCGGGGGGGCAAAAGGAACGGACGAGCAGTACGTC.

The chain joins TRBV28 to TRBJ1-2, with 7 bases that match TRBD1. Trimming cost V 2 bases and J 8 bases; bases outside gene matches: 8. The CDR3 loop spans 14 amino acids. CDR1 and CDR2 from the germline V gene are MDHEN and SYDVKM. The CDR3 nucleotides are TGTGCCAGCAGTTTAGTCCGGGACAGATCGGGCTACACCTTC. Protein: CASSLVRDRSGYTF.

This clone was counted once. The chain has TRBV5-1 and TRBJ2-7; 7 positions match TRBD1. The ends lost 4 bases at V and 1 base at J; junction bases unmatched: 8. Germline assignment: CDR1 SGHRS and CDR2 YFSETQ. CDR3 length: 15 amino acids. This chain's CDR3 is CASSAGTAKSYEQYF. The CDR3, as DNA: TGCGCCAGCAGCGCCGGGACAGCCAAATCCTACGAGCAGTACTTC.

J is TRBJ1-1 and V is TRBV5-1; D gene unclear. The CDR3 extends over 13 amino acids. V lost 4 bases to trimming and J lost 3 bases, with 10 bases between them. The germline V gene has CDR1 SGHRS and CDR2 YFSETQ. This CDR3 reads CASSATKDTEAFF. The CDR3 DNA reads as TGCGCCAGCAGCGCGACAAAAGACACTGAAGCTTTCTTT.

This clone showed up just a few times. The V call is TRBV6-1, the J call TRBJ1-2; TRBD1 agrees at 8 bases. V lost 4 bases to trimming and J lost 8 bases; unmatched junction nucleotides: 21. Germline CDR1 is MNHNS and CDR2 is SASEGT. This CDR3 comprises 18 residues. The CDR3 is CASSGTGLDRVSLGGYTF. The CDR3 bases are TGTGCCAGCAGTGGGACGGGCCTGGACAGGGTAAGCCTAGGAGGCTACACCTTC.

This clone occurred a few times. Other nucleotide sequences in the sample specify the same CDR3. V and J are TRBV11-2 and TRBJ1-2; D not resolved. CDR1 and CDR2 from the germline V gene are SGHAT and FQNNGV. V dropped 0 bases and J dropped 8 bases, with 10 bases sitting between them. This CDR3 comprises 13 residues. This CDR3 is CASSLDLGGGYTF. In DNA, the CDR3 is TGTGCCAGCAGCTTAGATCTAGGTGGGGGCTACACCTTC. Full variable domain (rest looked up from reference TRBV11-2 and TRBJ1-2): EAGVAQSPRYKIIEKRQSVAFWCNPISGHATLYWYQQILGQGPKLLIQFQNNGVVDDSQLPKDRFSAERLKGVDSTLKIQPAKLEDSAVYLCASSLDLGGGYTFGSGTRLTVV.

The chain combines TRBV10-1 with TRBJ2-4, with TRBD2 identical over 15 bases. V lost 2 bases to trimming and J lost 5 bases; unmatched junction nucleotides: 1. The germline CDR1 and CDR2 sequences are WNHNN and SYGVQD (reference sequence). This CDR3 region has 16 residues. The CDR3 DNA sequence: TGCGCCAGCAGTGAGGGGACTAGCGGGGGGCAAAACATTCAGTACTTC. Amino acid sequence: CASSEGTSGGQNIQYF.

The rearrangement uses TRBV6-9 and TRBJ2-4; 7 positions match TRBD2. Trimming removed 3 bases from V and 6 bases from J; junction bases left unmatched: 26. Germline V gene sequence: CDR1 MNHGY, CDR2 SVAAGI. The CDR3 has 21 amino acids. CDR3 protein: CASSYPRSRKARGVSINIQYF. The CDR3, as DNA: TGTGCCAGCAGTTACCCACGGAGCCGAAAAGCCCGGGGGGTATCGATAAACATTCAGTACTTC.

In its sample, this clone was seen once. Here the CDR3 reads CASSEAVAGGKKLFF. CDR3 nucleotides: TGTGCCAGCAGTGAAGCCGTGGCCGGAGGGAAAAAACTGTTTTTT. V gene TRBV2 combines with J gene TRBJ1-4; no clear D gene. V was trimmed by 0 bases and J by 9 bases, leaving 14 bases between them. There are 15 residues in the CDR3. CDR1 SNHLY and CDR2 FYNNEI come from the germline V gene.

The chain joins TRBV4-1 to TRBJ1-1; no clear D gene. Germline CDR1 MGHRA, CDR2 YSYEKL. The length of the CDR3 is 14 residues. The V end was cut by 4 bases, the J end by 3 bases, with 12 bases between. The CDR3 sequence is CASSPLAGYTEAFF. Written as DNA, the CDR3 is TGCGCCAGCAGCCCCCTGGCAGGTTACACTGAAGCTTTCTTT.

The rearrangement uses TRBV18 and TRBJ1-1, with D unresolved. The germline V and J ends were trimmed by 2 bases and 4 bases, with 11 bases remaining between them. Germline-derived CDR1 and CDR2 are KGHSH and LQKENI. The CDR3 runs 14 residues. The CDR3 here is CASSPNSGFTEAFF. The CDR3 bases are TGTGCCAGCTCACCAAACTCCGGGTTCACTGAAGCTTTCTTT.